The clone carrying this T cell receptor beta chain has a single count. Its antigen is undetermined. The sample belongs to a study of OX40 agonist ivuxolimab in advanced cancers. About the research overall: Allowance was made for prior anti-PD-1, anti-PD-L1 or anti-CTLA-4 therapy, and roughly 39% had some. Three patients responded partially, comprising one with hepatocellular carcinoma and two with cutaneous melanoma. General study findings and limits: Partial responders at 0.1-3.0 mg/kg showed near-lowest clonal expansion. Expanded peripheral T cells had an undetermined antigen specificity.

Method: immunoSEQ multiplex PCR; TCRdb's copy keeps in-frame clones and lacks some. The data show around 64,000 clones, roughly nine tenths seen once. The specimen comprised CD4+ or CD8+ T cells sorted from blood, sampled in a trial of the OX40 agonist ivuxolimab. The TCR was taken from an adult with an advanced solid tumor such as melanoma, head and neck, liver or kidney cancer.

The chain's CDR3 is CASSPMDGPYEQYF. The CDR3 DNA reads TGTGCCAGCAGCCCAATGGACGGACCCTACGAGCAGTACTTC. This chain uses TRBV7-3 with TRBJ2-7; D ambiguous. In germline, CDR1 is SGHTA, CDR2 FQGTGA. The CDR3 spans 14 residues. Between the trimmed V and J ends, which lost 5 bases and 2 bases, there was a span of 13 bases.